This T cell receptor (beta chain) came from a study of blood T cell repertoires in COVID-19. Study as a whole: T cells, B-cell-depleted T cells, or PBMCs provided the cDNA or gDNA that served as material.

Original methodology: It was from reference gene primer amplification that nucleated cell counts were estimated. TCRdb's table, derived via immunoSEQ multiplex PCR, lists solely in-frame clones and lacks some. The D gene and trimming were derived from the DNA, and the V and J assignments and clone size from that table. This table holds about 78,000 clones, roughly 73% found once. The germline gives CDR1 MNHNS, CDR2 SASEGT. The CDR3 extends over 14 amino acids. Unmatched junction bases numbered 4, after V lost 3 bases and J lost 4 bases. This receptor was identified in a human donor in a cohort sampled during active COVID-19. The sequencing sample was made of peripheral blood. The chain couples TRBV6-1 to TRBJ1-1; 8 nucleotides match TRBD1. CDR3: CASSEGQVSTEAFF. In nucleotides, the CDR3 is TGTGCCAGCAGTGAGGGACAGGTGAGCACTGAAGCTTTCTTT.